These 25 T cell receptor beta chains came from one sample sequenced in a study of shared T cell receptors in the human thymus. This table comes from immunoSEQ multiplex PCR, and its TCRdb copy is limited to in-frame clones, with some not included. Among over 450,000 clones listed, 70% to 80% were seen once. The data were also submitted as part of a second study, on human thymus T cells.

The sample taken for sequencing was thymocytes. Every receptor here comes from a boy in the first two years of life with a congenital heart defect.

The genes are TRBV27 and TRBJ2-7; TRBD1 aligns across 7 bases. Germline trimming cut 6 bases from V and 2 bases from J; bases unmatched to any gene: 7. The CDR3 has 14 residues. From germline, CDR1 is MNHEY and CDR2 SMNVEV (reference sequence). In nucleotides, the CDR3 is TGTGCCAGCAGCCCGGAAGGACAGGCCTACGAGCAGTACTTC. Translation: CASSPEGQAYEQYF.

The chain has TRBV7-9 and TRBJ2-1; no reliable D call. The germline CDR1 and CDR2 sequences are SEHNR and FQNEAQ (reference sequence). This CDR3 region has 12 residues. V gave up 10 bases and J gave up 3 bases, with 10 bases separating them. CDR3 in amino acids: CANSPYYNEQFF. Here the CDR3 DNA reads TGTGCCAATTCCCCCTACTACAATGAGCAGTTCTTC.

This clone was observed a single time. The V and J genes are TRBV5-1 and TRBJ2-2, with 10 nucleotides matching TRBD2. The V gene end was trimmed by 4 bases and the J gene end by 6 bases; junction bases not matched to a gene: 9. The CDR3 has 16 residues. The germline CDR1 and CDR2 sequences are SGHRS and YFSETQ. The CDR3 DNA sequence: TGCGCCAGCAGCGTCCCGCTAGCGGGAGAGGCCGGGGAGCTGTTTTTT. Translation: CASSVPLAGEAGELFF.

The rearrangement links TRBV7-8 to TRBJ2-1; D gene ambiguous. This CDR3 contains 13 residues. CDR1 and CDR2 (germline): SGHVS, FQNEAQ. The V end was cut by 1 base, the J end by 4 bases, with 5 bases between. DNA for the CDR3: TGTGCCAGCAGCTTAGACGGGTACAATGAGCAGTTCTTC. Its protein product is CASSLDGYNEQFF.

The V gene is TRBV14, the J gene TRBJ2-7, with 11 bases fitting TRBD1. Germline V lookup: CDR1 SGHDN, CDR2 FVKESK. This CDR3 contains 16 residues. V trimming: 0 bases; J trimming: 3 bases; junction bases outside the gene matches: 4. The CDR3: CASSQEWTGGLYEQYF. CDR3 DNA: TGTGCCAGCAGCCAAGAGTGGACAGGGGGCCTCTACGAGCAGTACTTC.

V usage is TRBV4-2 and J usage is TRBJ2-7; 9 bases agree with TRBD2. The CDR3 runs to 16 residues. Germline V gene sequence: CDR1 LGHNA, CDR2 YNFKEQ. With 4 bases clipped from V and 8 bases from J, the junction kept 15 bases outside the gene matches. The CDR3, as DNA: TGTGCCAGCAGCCTATTGCATTCTGTAGCGGGAGACAAGCAGTACTTC. Translating it yields CASSLLHSVAGDKQYF.

This sequence joins TRBV4-2 and TRBJ2-1, with D perhaps TRBD2 (5 bases). This CDR3 contains 15 residues. The V end was cut by 1 base, the J end by 5 bases, with 12 bases between. Germline V gives CDR1 LGHNA, CDR2 YNFKEQ. Here the CDR3 reads CASSQAPDWDNEQFF. CDR3 sequence (DNA): TGTGCCAGCAGCCAAGCCCCGGACTGGGACAATGAGCAGTTCTTC.

This clone was seen only a few times. The rearrangement uses TRBV28 and TRBJ1-2, with TRBD1 matching over 7 bases. The CDR3 sequence is 15 residues long. V was clipped by 3 bases and J by 8 bases; unmatched bases: 12. The germline CDR1 and CDR2 sequences are MDHEN and SYDVKM. The CDR3: CASSFRDSQLEGYTF. The CDR3 region has the DNA TGTGCCAGCAGTTTCCGGGACAGCCAATTAGAAGGCTACACCTTC.

The chain joins TRBV20-1 to TRBJ2-5; D uncertain. The germline gives CDR1 DFQATT, CDR2 SNEGSKA (reference sequence). The CDR3 totals 10 residues. V was trimmed by 7 bases and J by 9 bases, leaving 12 bases between them. CDR3 DNA: TGCAGTGATAAACCTGCGGCCCAGTACTTC. Protein product: CSDKPAAQYF.

The chain is built from TRBV4-1 and TRBJ2-5, with D maybe TRBD1 (6 bases). In germline, CDR1 is MGHRA, CDR2 YSYEKL. The length of the CDR3 is 16 residues. V was cut by 6 bases and J by 2 bases, with 19 bases left in between. DNA for the CDR3: TGCGCCAGCAGTCAGGGGCCCGGACAACTACAAGAGACCCAGTACTTC. This encodes CASSQGPGQLQETQYF.

The V call is TRBV2, the J call TRBJ1-1; D is undetermined. The CDR3 is 13 residues long. V was trimmed by 5 bases and J by 1 base, leaving 8 bases between them. Germline CDR1 is SNHLY and CDR2 is FYNNEI. The CDR3 sequence is CASSQRQNTEAFF. As DNA, the CDR3 is TGTGCCAGCAGTCAACGACAGAACACTGAAGCTTTCTTT.

This rearrangement joins TRBV10-1 to TRBJ2-7; maybe TRBD1 (6 bases). The germline CDR1 and CDR2 sequences are WNHNN and SYGVQD (reference sequence). The CDR3 is 13 residues long. The V gene lost 4 bases and the J gene lost 3 bases, with 10 bases spanning the gap. The CDR3 sequence: CASSAGGYYEQYF. The CDR3 coding sequence is TGCGCCAGCAGTGCTGGGGGCTACTACGAGCAGTACTTC.

The chain combines TRBV25-1 with TRBJ1-1, with 9 bases lining up with TRBD1. CDR3 length equals 16 residues. From germline, CDR1 is MGHDK and CDR2 SYGVNS. Trimming took 3 bases from V and 3 from J; bases not matched to a gene: 8. The CDR3 bases are TGTGCCAGCAGTGAGAGTTCTGGACAGGGGTACACTGAAGCTTTCTTT. Amino acids: CASSESSGQGYTEAFF.

The sample holds one count of this clone. V and J are TRBV4-3 and TRBJ2-5; 9 nucleotides agree with TRBD1. Per germline, CDR1 LGHNA and CDR2 YSLEER. The CDR3 contains 16 residues. V shed 6 bases and J 3 bases; nucleotides not matched to a gene: 11. CDR3 protein: CASSLLPGQGKETQYF. CDR3 nucleotide sequence: TGCGCCAGCAGTCTACTTCCGGGACAGGGAAAAGAGACCCAGTACTTC.

The J gene is TRBJ2-5, the V gene TRBV27, with 9 positions matching TRBD2. The CDR3 runs 14 residues. The germline gives CDR1 MNHEY, CDR2 SMNVEV (reference sequence). Trimming cost V 5 bases and J 5 bases; bases outside gene matches: 6. This chain's CDR3 is CASSPSGEWETQYF. CDR3 nucleotides: TGTGCCAGCAGTCCTAGCGGGGAGTGGGAGACCCAGTACTTC.

The chain uses TRBV7-8 and TRBJ2-7; 7 nucleotides match TRBD2. The J segment lost 3 bases and the V segment lost 8 bases, leaving 13 bases of the junction unmatched. CDR1 is SGHVS and CDR2 is FQNEAQ in the germline V gene. There are 15 residues in the CDR3. This chain's CDR3 is CASRPKMGGSYEQYF. CDR3 DNA: TGTGCCAGCCGACCGAAGATGGGCGGGAGCTACGAGCAGTACTTC.

V gene TRBV9 combines with J gene TRBJ1-4; D unresolved. The CDR3 is 12 residues long. Trimming cost V 4 bases and J 8 bases, with 9 bases left between them. CDR1 and CDR2 from the germline V gene are SGDLS and YYNGEE. DNA for the CDR3: TGTGCCAGCAGCCCTAGCGGGGAAAAACTGTTTTTT. Its protein is CASSPSGEKLFF.

In this sample, this clone turned up once. J is TRBJ1-2 and V is TRBV28; 7 positions match TRBD1. Germline lookup yields CDR1 MDHEN and CDR2 SYDVKM. This CDR3 has 15 residues. V gave up 2 bases and J gave up 4 bases; unmatched junction bases: 7. The CDR3 is CASSLTTGWGYGYTF. For the CDR3, the DNA is TGTGCCAGCAGTTTAACGACAGGGTGGGGCTATGGCTACACCTTC.

This chain connects TRBV27 to TRBJ2-2; 7 bases are shared with TRBD1. After removal of 1 base from V and 6 bases from J, the junction contained 8 bases not matched to a gene. Germline CDR1 MNHEY, CDR2 SMNVEV (reference sequence). This CDR3 is 16 amino acids long. CDR3 in amino acids: CASSLFPRQGAGELFF. Here the CDR3 DNA reads TGTGCCAGCAGTTTATTCCCGCGGCAGGGGGCCGGGGAGCTGTTTTTT.

The chain combines TRBV30 with TRBJ2-1; 10 bases align to TRBD2. V shed 3 bases, J shed 8 bases, and the junction held 7 bases outside the gene matches. Germline lookup yields CDR1 GTSNPN and CDR2 SVGIG (reference sequence). The CDR3 is made up of 14 amino acids. The CDR3 spells CAWRGLAVSYEQFF. The CDR3 nucleotides are TGTGCCTGGAGAGGACTAGCGGTTTCGTATGAGCAGTTCTTC. Combining the CDR3 with reference TRBV30 and TRBJ2-1 gives the whole variable domain SQTIHQWPATLVQPVGSPLSLECTVEGTSNPNLYWYRQAAGRGLQLLFYSVGIGQISSEVPQNLSASRPQDRQFILSSKKLLLSDSGFYLCAWRGLAVSYEQFFGPGTRLTVL.

J is TRBJ1-1 and V is TRBV29-1, with D unresolved. This CDR3 has 12 amino acids. Germline CDR1 and CDR2: SQVTM and ANQGSEA. The CDR3 DNA reads TGCACACTAGCCGGCCCTGACACTGAAGCTTTCTTT. This sequence encodes CTLAGPDTEAFF.

The chain couples TRBV14 to TRBJ2-1; 10 nucleotides line up with TRBD2. CDR1 SGHDN and CDR2 FVKESK come from the germline V gene. The J segment lost 0 bases and the V segment lost 3 bases, leaving 14 bases of the junction unmatched. The CDR3 extends over 20 amino acids. The CDR3 sequence is CASSHHYQREGETSYNEQFF. DNA for the CDR3: TGTGCCAGCAGCCATCATTACCAGCGGGAGGGAGAAACCTCCTACAATGAGCAGTTCTTC.

The V call is TRBV28, the J call TRBJ2-1; 9 nucleotides line up with TRBD1. Germline V gene lookup returns CDR1 MDHEN and CDR2 SYDVKM. J gave up 6 bases and V 4 bases, and 16 bases lay outside the gene matches. There are 18 residues in the CDR3. CDR3 in amino acids: CASSSGPGTGMGGNEQFF. CDR3 bases: TGTGCCAGCAGTTCTGGGCCCGGGACAGGGATGGGCGGCAATGAGCAGTTCTTC.

The chain has TRBV7-6 and TRBJ2-2, with D perhaps TRBD2 (5 bases). The CDR3 has 16 amino acids. Germline V gene lookup returns CDR1 SGHVS and CDR2 FNYEAQ. V was pared by 2 bases and J by 1 base, with 11 bases between. The CDR3 is CASSLIPGWNTGELFF. CDR3 bases: TGTGCCAGCAGCTTAATCCCGGGGTGGAACACCGGGGAGCTGTTTTTT. Full variable domain (remainder filled in from reference TRBV7-6 and TRBJ2-2): GAGVSQSPRYKVTKRGQDVALRCDPISGHVSLYWYRQALGQGPEFLTYFNYEAQQDKSGLPNDRFSAERPEGSISTLTIQRTEQRDSAMYRCASSLIPGWNTGELFFGEGSRLTVL.

The chain couples TRBV7-2 to TRBJ2-5; 10 positions agree with TRBD2. The CDR3 spans 15 residues. Trimming at V came to 5 bases and at J to 3 bases, leaving 6 bases not matched to a gene. Looked up from germline, CDR1 is SGHTA and CDR2 is FQGNSA. The CDR3 is CASSQAGGGEETQYF. For the CDR3, the DNA is TGTGCCAGCAGCCAAGCGGGAGGGGGAGAAGAGACCCAGTACTTC. Drawing the rest from reference TRBV7-2 and TRBJ2-5, the complete variable domain is GAGVSQSPSNKVTEKGKDVELRCDPISGHTALYWYRQSLGQGLEFLIYFQGNSAPDKSGLPSDRFSAERTGGSVSTLTIQRTQQEDSAVYLCASSQAGGGEETQYFGPGTRLLVL.